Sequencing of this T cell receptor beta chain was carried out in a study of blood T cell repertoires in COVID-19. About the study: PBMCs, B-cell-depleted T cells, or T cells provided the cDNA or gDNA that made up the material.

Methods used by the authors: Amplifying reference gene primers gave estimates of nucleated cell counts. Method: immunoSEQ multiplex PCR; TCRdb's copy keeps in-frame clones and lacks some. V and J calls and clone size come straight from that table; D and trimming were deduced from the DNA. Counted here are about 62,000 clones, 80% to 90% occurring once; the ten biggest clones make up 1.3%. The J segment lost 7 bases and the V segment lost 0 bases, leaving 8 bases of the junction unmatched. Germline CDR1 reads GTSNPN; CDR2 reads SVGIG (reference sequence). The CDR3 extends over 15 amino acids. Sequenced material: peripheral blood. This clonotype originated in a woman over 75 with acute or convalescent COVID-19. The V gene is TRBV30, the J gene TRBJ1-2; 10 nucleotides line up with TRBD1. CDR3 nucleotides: TGTGCCTGGAGTGTAAGGGGGACAGGGGATCTTGGCTACACCTTC. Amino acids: CAWSVRGTGDLGYTF.